The sequence of this TCR beta chain was determined in a study of Graves' ophthalmopathy and Graves' hyperthyroidism (dated by TCRdb to the late 2010s). Broadly, across the study: Peripheral blood was collected at initial diagnosis, prior to any treatment. To tell Graves' ophthalmopathy apart from Graves' hyperthyroidism, and to predict which patients would progress to ophthalmopathy, the study relied on TCR beta repertoire signatures. In total, 135 blood samples were TCR-sequenced: 43 ophthalmopathy, under 80 hyperthyroidism and approximately 17 hyperthyroidism-to-ophthalmopathy patients. To explore V-J signatures that distinguish ophthalmopathy from hyperthyroidism, a discovery set of about 99 patients was enrolled, made up of around 40 with ophthalmopathy and roughly 57 with stable hyperthyroidism. An independent validation cohort was composed of roughly 19 hyperthyroidism patients and 17 patients who later progressed from hyperthyroidism to ophthalmopathy. T-cell repertoires of thyroid tissue and blood were compared in about 6 hyperthyroidism patients. Following sample collection, hyperthyroidism patients were given methimazole at a starting dose of 30 mg daily, and ophthalmopathy patients were given high-dose intravenous methylprednisolone. The roughly 91 discovery patients were randomly divided into training and test sets at a 7:3 ratio. Findings and caveats that apply to the study as a whole: Most of the expanded thyroid clonotypes with a frequency above 0.001 were also detected in blood, and it was suggested that the thyroid immune response may be reflected by blood repertoires. In cross-validation, the 13-signature model distinguished ophthalmopathy from stable hyperthyroidism with just over 85% sensitivity and around 81% specificity, and in the test set the corresponding values were approximately 80% and 68%. Sample size was not predetermined statistically, and investigators were not blinded to group allocation. In validation, the model predicted ophthalmopathy progression with roughly 68% sensitivity and about 77% specificity; some 13 predicted patients were CT-confirmed with GO in a median of about 6.2 months.

TCR beta CDR3 regions were amplified from RNA transcripts for repertoire sequencing. The first round of RT-PCR was done with HTBI primers and the Qiagen OneStep RT-PCR kit, and was followed by a second round of multiplex PCR, then size selection and purification. Sequencing of the libraries was carried out on an Illumina HiSeq2000 in paired-end mode with 100 bp reads. The authors' analysis ran thus. SOAPnuke was used for read processing, and reads with adapters, uncalled bases, a mean Phred below 15, or no exact constant-primer or identifier match were discarded. COPE v1.2.5 was used to merge the high-quality paired reads. Clonotypes were defined as unique nucleotide sequences and were aligned to IMGT TRB V, D and J references using MiTCR v1.1. Only V-J combinations with frequency above 0.0001 were analysed, covering approximately 99% of repertoires. For each V-J combination, a TCR clonal expansion and chaos score was defined as F50 clonal expansion divided by the chaos observed in the TCRdist matrix. Welch's t-statistics and random forest were used to narrow the features down to over ten V-J combinations, which were then fed into a naive Bayes classifier. Thyroid-blood repertoire similarity was quantified with the Morisita-Horn index. TCRdb trimmed the raw reads at Q25, called clones with MiXCR and kept productive beta chains. All rows with the same CDR3 protein become a single entry with the most common DNA and genes. TCRdb assigned the V and J calls; the authors' analysis was not used. The sample data list approximately 410,000 distinct CDR3 sequences, and over 15% of these were observed just once. The ten largest clones take up around 7% of the sample.

Stable hyperthyroidism was defined as no progression to ophthalmopathy within 18 months of follow-up. Hyperthyroidism patients were newly diagnosed, with disease duration under 2 months, and aged 18 to 65 years. Patients with other autoimmune diseases, uncontrolled infections, pregnancy or lactation were excluded from the study. Diagnosis relied on clinical symptoms, serum thyroxine, TRAb, thyroid ultrasound and orbital computed tomography. Using Ficoll-Paque density gradient centrifugation, PBMCs were isolated from 9.5 to 10 ml of fresh peripheral blood. Trizol reagent was used to extract the total RNA, and its quality was then checked on an Agilent 2100 Bioanalyzer. This clonotype was found many times. Its antigen remains unidentified. Base qualities are missing; no much larger clone stands one base away. The germline V gene sets CDR1 to MNHEY and CDR2 to SVGAGI. V is pruned by 1 base and J by 4 bases, leaving 16 bases of the junction without a gene match. From its cysteine to its phenylalanine, the CDR3 spans 19 amino acids. Kept here is only the CDR3 DNA, which spans 57 bases and is read in frame from base 1.

The rearranged segments are TRBV6-5 and TRBJ1-5; TRBD1 agrees with 7 junctional bases. This TCR was sampled from a woman younger than 35 with stable Graves' hyperthyroidism. Donor details come from another sample of the same person, matched by shared clones. The sample comprised peripheral blood. The CDR3 reads CASSYFPHWDSRGNQPQHF. The DNA sequence follows: TGTGCCAGCAGTTACTTCCCCCATTGGGACAGTCGGGGGAATCAGCCCCAGCATTTT.